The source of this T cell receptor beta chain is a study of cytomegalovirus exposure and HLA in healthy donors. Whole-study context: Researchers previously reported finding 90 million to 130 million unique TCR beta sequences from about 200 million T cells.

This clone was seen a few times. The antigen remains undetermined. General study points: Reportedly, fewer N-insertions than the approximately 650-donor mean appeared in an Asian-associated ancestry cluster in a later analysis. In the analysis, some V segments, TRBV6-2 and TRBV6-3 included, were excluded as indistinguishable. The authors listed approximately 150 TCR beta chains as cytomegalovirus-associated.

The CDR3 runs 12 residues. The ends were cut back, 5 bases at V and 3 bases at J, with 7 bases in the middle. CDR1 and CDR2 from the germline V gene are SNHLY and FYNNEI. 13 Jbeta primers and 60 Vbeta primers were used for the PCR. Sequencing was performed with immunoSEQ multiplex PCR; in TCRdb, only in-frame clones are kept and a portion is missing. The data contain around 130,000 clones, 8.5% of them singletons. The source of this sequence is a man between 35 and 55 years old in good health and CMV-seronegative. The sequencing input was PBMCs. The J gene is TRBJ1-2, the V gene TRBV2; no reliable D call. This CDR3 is CASSPVDYGYTF. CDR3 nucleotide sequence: TGTGCCAGCAGTCCCGTCGACTATGGCTACACCTTC.